This T cell receptor beta chain originates from a study of blood T cell repertoires in COVID-19. As for the study in general: Both acute and convalescent COVID-19 samples were obtained from the United States, Italy and Spain. PBMCs, B-cell-depleted T cells, or T cells were the source of the cDNA or gDNA that made up the material.

The CDR3 has 17 amino acids. As originally analysed: Counts of nucleated cells, estimated from reference gene primer amplification, were obtained. Profiling relied on immunoSEQ multiplex PCR, and the TCRdb table lists in-frame clones only, not all of them. V, J and clone size derive from that table, while D and trimming were established from the DNA sequence. Here the sample spans some 210,000 clones, under 90% being singletons. The sequence came from a human donor in a cohort sampled during active COVID-19. The sequencing input was peripheral blood. The rearrangement uses TRBV21-1 and TRBJ1-2; the D call TRBD1 from the table was never checked on the DNA. TRBV21-1 is a pseudogene. As DNA, the CDR3 is TGTGCCAGCGGCCCCCAGGGGGCCAGGGGAGATAACTATGGCTACACCTTC. Its protein is CASGPQGARGDNYGYTF.